The 16 T cell receptor beta chains below were found in one sample sequenced in a study of cytomegalovirus exposure and HLA in healthy donors. Produced via immunoSEQ multiplex PCR; TCRdb's table is partial and in-frame only. The sample shows 300,000 to 350,000 clones, 88% of them seen only once. Source material: PBMCs. These receptors originate from a man aged 30 to 45 in good health and CMV-seronegative.

The chain joins TRBV2 to TRBJ2-5; TRBD1 aligns across 10 bases. Germline values: CDR1 SNHLY, CDR2 FYNNEI. V lost 6 bases and J lost 3; bases outside the gene matches: 10. This CDR3 has 16 residues. This CDR3 is CASRRRQGAYKETQYF. CDR3 nucleotide sequence: TGTGCCAGCAGGAGGAGACAGGGGGCTTATAAAGAGACCCAGTACTTC.

The chain combines TRBV5-1 with TRBJ2-5; D remains ambiguous. Germline CDR1 reads SGHRS; CDR2 reads YFSETQ. There are 15 residues in the CDR3. Trimming pared 6 bases from V and 5 bases from J, leaving 20 bases between. The CDR3 loop is CASTIAAAPRETQYF. The CDR3 region has the DNA TGCGCCAGCACGATTGCGGCGGCCCCTCGGGAGACCCAGTACTTC.

The V gene is TRBV21-1, the J gene TRBJ1-2; the table assigns TRBD1, which was not confirmed against the DNA. TRBV21-1 is a known pseudogene. The CDR3 is made up of 12 amino acids. The CDR3 DNA is TGTGCCAGCAGCCCCGGACAGAGGGGCTACACCTTC. Translation gives CASSPGQRGYTF.

The chain has TRBV5-4 and TRBJ2-3; the D is unclear. The CDR3 sequence is 13 residues long. V gave up 1 base and J gave up 6 bases, with 9 bases separating them. Germline CDR1 reads SGHNT; CDR2 reads YYREEE (reference sequence). In DNA, the CDR3 is TGTGCCAGCAGCTTGTCCGAGAGTGATACGCAGTATTTT. Protein sequence: CASSLSESDTQYF.

J is TRBJ2-7 and V is TRBV30, with 7 bases that match TRBD2. CDR3 length: 11 residues. Germline CDR1 reads GTSNPN; CDR2 reads SVGIG (reference sequence). The V segment lost 1 base and the J segment 7 bases; nucleotides outside the gene matches: 1. The CDR3 here is CAWSDGGEQYF. The CDR3 DNA reads TGTGCCTGGAGTGACGGGGGGGAGCAGTACTTC.

This CDR3 is CAIRREDTNTEAFF. The CDR3 bases are TGTGCCATCAGACGGGAGGACACGAACACTGAAGCTTTCTTT. The chain links TRBV10-3 to TRBJ1-1; the D gene is possibly TRBD1 (5 bases). The CDR3 spans 14 residues. Germline V lookup: CDR1 ENHRY, CDR2 SYGVKD. V lost 6 bases and J lost 1, with 12 bases in between.

V and J are TRBV7-9 and TRBJ2-2; TRBD1 is a possible D gene (6 bases). Trimming left V 5 bases short and J 1 base short, with 14 bases between. The CDR3 sequence is 16 residues long. Germline values: CDR1 SEHNR, CDR2 FQNEAQ (reference sequence). The CDR3 here is CASSLEDRLNTGELFF. The CDR3, as DNA: TGTGCCAGCAGCCTGGAGGACAGATTGAACACCGGGGAGCTGTTTTTT.

V is TRBV4-3 and J is TRBJ1-2, with D perhaps matching TRBD1 (6 bases). V dropped 0 bases and J dropped 4 bases, with 18 bases sitting between them. This CDR3 is 17 amino acids long. CDR1 and CDR2 from the germline V gene are LGHNA and YSLEER. The CDR3 loop is CASSQDPLTGSFYGYTF. DNA for the CDR3: TGCGCCAGCAGCCAAGATCCCTTGACAGGCTCGTTCTATGGCTACACCTTC.

V gene TRBV2 combines with J gene TRBJ1-3, with 8 bases aligning to TRBD1. The CDR3 totals 15 residues. V dropped 6 bases and J dropped 0; count of bases not matched to a gene: 4. Looked up from germline, CDR1 is SNHLY and CDR2 is FYNNEI. The DNA of the CDR3 is TGTGCCAGCAGCGGACAGGGCCCCTCTGGAAACACCATATATTTT. Its translation is CASSGQGPSGNTIYF.

The chain carries TRBV6-5 and TRBJ2-1, with D unresolved. The CDR3 runs 13 residues. Trimming cost V 0 bases and J 8 bases, with 8 bases left between them. Germline values: CDR1 MNHEY, CDR2 SVGAGI. The CDR3 reads CASSYSKLYEQFF. As DNA, the CDR3 is TGTGCCAGCAGTTACTCGAAGCTCTATGAGCAGTTCTTC.

The chain recombines TRBV2 with TRBJ2-7, with 9 bases matching TRBD1. The CDR3 is 15 amino acids. V lost 4 bases to trimming and J lost 2 bases; unmatched junction nucleotides: 6. The germline CDR1 and CDR2 sequences are SNHLY and FYNNEI. The CDR3 nucleotides are TGTGCCAGCAGTGGCCGGGGACAGGGAACCTACGAGCAGTACTTC. The encoded protein is CASSGRGQGTYEQYF.

The chain couples TRBV10-1 to TRBJ2-2; weak D call: TRBD1 (6 bases). This CDR3 contains 13 residues. Germline CDR1 reads WNHNN; CDR2 reads SYGVQD (reference sequence). Trimming removed 7 bases at V and 4 bases at J, with 10 bases between. The CDR3 loop is CASTQGGTGELFF. The CDR3 region has the DNA TGCGCCAGCACTCAAGGGGGCACCGGGGAGCTGTTTTTT.

V usage is TRBV6-8 and J usage is TRBJ2-3, with 14 bases aligning to TRBD2. J gave up 2 bases and V 7 bases, and 14 bases lay outside the gene matches. Germline V gives CDR1 MNHGY, CDR2 SAAAGT. CDR3 length: 19 amino acids. Here the CDR3 DNA reads TGTGCCAGCAATATTCCGGGACTAGCGGGGGCTAGCTACACAGATACGCAGTATTTT. Translating gives CASNIPGLAGASYTDTQYF.

J is TRBJ1-3 and V is TRBV9; D not certain. This CDR3 has 15 residues. V lost 1 base to trimming and J lost 1 base, with 9 bases between them. Germline loops: CDR1 SGDLS, CDR2 YYNGEE. Here the CDR3 reads CASSVSQQSGNTIYF. In DNA, the CDR3 is TGTGCCAGCAGCGTATCACAACAGTCTGGAAACACCATATATTTT.

Ten or more counts support this clone. The chain employs TRBV13 and TRBJ2-2; TRBD2 is a possible D gene (7 bases). Per the germline V gene, CDR1 is PRHDT and CDR2 is FYEKMQ (reference sequence). V was shortened by 5 bases and J by 1 base, with 14 bases between the two germline ends. CDR3 length equals 16 residues. The CDR3 nucleotides read TGTGCCAGCAGCCAGTCGCGGGGGCGGAACACCGGGGAGCTGTTTTTT. Translated: CASSQSRGRNTGELFF.

The chain couples TRBV11-2 to TRBJ2-7; possible D gene TRBD1, 6 bases. V was trimmed by 5 bases and J by 6 bases, leaving 20 bases between them. The CDR3 totals 15 residues. Looked up from germline, CDR1 is SGHAT and CDR2 is FQNNGV. The CDR3 coding sequence is TGTGCCAGCAGCCACTTGGGGGCGGGTTATGGCGAGCAGTACTTC. It encodes CASSHLGAGYGEQYF.